A selection of T cell receptor beta chains follows, all from one sample in a study of PD-1 blockade in classical Hodgkin lymphoma. Sequencing was performed with immunoSEQ multiplex PCR; in TCRdb, only in-frame clones are kept and a portion is missing. The repertoire holds 99,000 or so clones, with approximately 89% as singletons. Sample: peripheral blood mononuclear cells (PBMCs), taken before the fourth cycle of nivolumab. The receptors come from a human donor with classical Hodgkin lymphoma. The CDR3 runs from the conserved cysteine through the conserved F or W.

TRBJ2-2	TRBV28	CASSLLIAAKNTGELFF
TRBJ1-5	TRBV28	CASSLIPGGRQPQHF
TRBJ2-3	TRBV14	CASSQISGMSTDTQYF
TRBJ1-1	TRBV19	CASSIGTGGGGMNTEAFF
TRBJ2-7	TRBV15	CATSRLGPDEQYF
TRBJ2-7	TRBV18	CASSSGTSYEQYF
TRBJ2-1	TRBV5-4	CASSLDPSWTPSYNEQFF
TRBJ1-1	TRBV5-1	CASSLDRVNTEAFF
TRBJ2-5	TRBV27	CASSPWSPGFGETQYF
TRBJ1-1	TRBV5-5	CASSYQTDLNTEAFF
TRBJ2-7	TRBV4-3	CASSPRSADEQYF
TRBJ2-7	TRBV2	CASSEGLAGGF
TRBJ2-3	TRBV9	CASSVGHRTSTDTQYF
TRBJ1-3	TRBV7-2	CASSPDSPLSGNTIYF
TRBJ1-1	TRBV20-1	CSARGTGGAFF
TRBJ1-1	TRBV5-1	CASSREGALNTEAFF
TRBJ1-2	TRBV19	CASSIGAGAPGVYGYTF
TRBJ1-5	TRBV28	CASSSPLPQHF
.	TRBV29-1	CSVTYTEKAAEQYF
TRBJ1-5	TRBV28	CASSVGQGADQPQHF
TRBJ1-4	TRBV6-6	CASSYSPGREKLFF
TRBJ1-5	TRBV19	CASSISSGGQPQHF
TRBJ2-1	TRBV4-2	CASSQDIRDLEANEQFF
TRBJ1-2	TRBV27	CASSPTGNYGYTF
TRBJ2-1	TRBV27	CASRGDRGQREQFF
TRBJ2-1	TRBV4-1	CASSQGLSSYNEQFF
TRBJ2-3	TRBV5-6	CASTLGPPKSTDTQYF
TRBJ2-7	TRBV10-1	CASSVGGDYEQYF
TRBJ1-2	TRBV27	CASRAGAQRLGRDGYTF
TRBJ2-2	TRBV7-2	CASSSGGELFF
TRBJ1-2	TRBV6-5	CASSYYPRDREGYTF
TRBJ1-2	TRBV19	CASSIYRTGYGYTF
TRBJ2-5	TRBV6-6	CASNTLGGEETQYF
TRBJ2-7	TRBV2	CASSDTSKIPNEQYF
TRBJ1-1	TRBV5-1	CASSLLGTGNTEAFF
TRBJ2-7	TRBV7-2	CASSLDGAGVPREQYF
TRBJ1-2	TRBV6-6	CASSYSELRGYTF
TRBJ2-7	TRBV6-6	CASSYSSGDEQYF
TRBJ1-3	TRBV11-2	CASSLGGNTIYF
TRBJ2-7	TRBV28	CASSRTTDRILYEQYF
TRBJ2-2	TRBV13	CASYRATGELFF
TRBJ2-4	TRBV4-1	CASSQGGLAADLQNIQYF
TRBJ2-5	TRBV30	CAWKEKRGLQETQYF
TRBJ1-1	TRBV29-1	CSVEEGRGLNTEAFF
TRBJ2-2	TRBV7-9	CASSFMWPGELFF
TRBJ1-2	TRBV30	CAWGMTGYGYTF
TRBJ2-7	TRBV28	CASSFAPQSGYEQYF
TRBJ1-2	TRBV6-5	CASRGMGRDTF
TRBJ2-1	TRBV14	CASSQETTRTARQFF
TRBJ2-7	TRBV7-9	CASSSSGHSYEQYF
TRBJ1-1	TRBV5-1	CASSYDRENTEAFF
TRBJ2-7	TRBV21-1	CASSKALGSTSGISYEQYF
TRBJ1-3	TRBV6-6	CASSYSAGGNTIYF
TRBJ1-5	TRBV25-1	CASSEGNQPQHF
TRBJ2-4	TRBV2	CASSEFGLPSDIQYF